A single sample gave rise to the 25 T cell receptor beta chains below, sequenced in a study of T cells in Graves' hyperthyroidism and ophthalmopathy (dated by TCRdb to the late 2010s). The library came from multiplex PCR. The sequencing machine was an Illumina HiSeq 2000. The TCR beta CDR3 regions were amplified from the RNA transcripts. A first-round RT-PCR of the TCR CDR3 used the HTBI primer set with the Qiagen OneStep RT-PCR kit. The raw public data were reprocessed by TCRdb itself: fastp quality trimming at Q25, MiXCR clonotype calling, in-frame beta chains only. All rows with the same CDR3 protein become a single entry with the most common DNA and genes. The sample data list fewer than 450,000 distinct CDR3 sequences, and roughly 18% of these were observed just once. Less than 45% of the sample goes to the ten largest clones. The sample taken for sequencing was blood. Receptor source: a man between 18 and 35 years old with Graves' ophthalmopathy.

Ten or more counts support this clonotype. This chain connects TRBV5-6 to TRBJ2-7, with 9 positions matching TRBD1. The CDR3 runs to 14 residues. Germline-derived CDR1 and CDR2 are SGHDT and YYEEEE. The junction had 7 bases not matched to a gene; V was cut back by 4 bases and J by 5 bases. CDR3 bases: TGTGCCAGCAGCACAGGGGGCTACGGGCACGAGCAGTACTTC. This translates into CASSTGGYGHEQYF.

The rearrangement uses TRBV7-6 and TRBJ2-1; 10 bases are a match to TRBD2. The CDR3 has 16 amino acids. The V gene's germline CDR1 is SGHVS and CDR2 FNYEAQ. V shed 6 bases, J shed 1 base, and the junction held 6 bases outside the gene matches. The CDR3 DNA follows: TGTGCCAGCAGGCCCACTAGCGGGGCATCCTACAATGAGCAGTTCTTC. Encoded protein: CASRPTSGASYNEQFF.

The rearrangement links TRBV3-1 to TRBJ2-5; 11 positions agree with TRBD2. Germline CDR1 and CDR2: LGHDT and YNNKEL (reference sequence). J was trimmed by 13 bases and V by 0 bases; bases with no gene match: 19. The CDR3 is 18 amino acids. CDR3 sequence: CASSQDLEYSSGGPRPYF. Written as DNA, the CDR3 is TGTGCCAGCAGCCAAGACTTGGAGTATTCTAGCGGGGGGCCCCGTCCGTACTTC.

This sequence joins TRBV6-1 and TRBJ1-2, with D uncertain. The germline CDR1 and CDR2 sequences are MNHNS and SASEGT. V was clipped by 8 bases and J by 4 bases, with 8 bases between them. The CDR3 sequence is 11 residues long. Here the CDR3 reads CASFGSYGYTF. For the CDR3, the DNA is TGTGCCAGCTTTGGGAGCTATGGCTACACCTTC.

This clonotype was seen a handful of times. This chain joins TRBV5-1 and TRBJ2-1; D is perhaps TRBD2 (6 bases). Trimming left V 5 bases short and J 5 bases short, with 11 bases between. Per the germline V gene, CDR1 is SGHRS and CDR2 is YFSETQ. The CDR3 extends over 13 amino acids. The CDR3 sequence: CASRGDFHNEQFF. The CDR3 DNA follows: TGCGCCAGCAGAGGGGACTTCCACAATGAGCAGTTCTTC.

This sequence joins TRBV6-1 and TRBJ1-1; D is unresolved. V was shortened by 6 bases and J by 6 bases, with 8 bases between the two germline ends. CDR3 length equals 11 residues. Germline V lookup: CDR1 MNHNS, CDR2 SASEGT. DNA of the CDR3: TGTGCCAGCAGCAGAATCGCTGAAGCTTTCTTT. Amino acid sequence: CASSRIAEAFF.

The gene calls are TRBV7-9 and TRBJ2-3, with D possibly TRBD1 on 5 matching bases. CDR1 and CDR2 (germline): SEHNR, FQNEAQ (reference sequence). CDR3 length equals 14 residues. V was clipped by 5 bases and J by 0 bases, with 9 bases between them. CDR3 bases: TGTGCCAGCAGCCTACAGGCTAGCACAGATACGCAGTATTTT. Translation: CASSLQASTDTQYF.

This chain links TRBV7-6 with TRBJ2-7; 7 nucleotides agree with TRBD1. V dropped 1 base and J dropped 2; count of bases not matched to a gene: 5. The CDR3 is 15 amino acids. Looked up from germline, CDR1 is SGHVS and CDR2 is FNYEAQ. For the CDR3, the DNA is TGTGCCAGCAGCTTAGTGAGGGACAGTGCCTACGAGCAGTACTTC. It specifies CASSLVRDSAYEQYF.

The rearrangement joins TRBV20-1 to TRBJ1-6; unclear D gene. This CDR3 contains 14 residues. Germline V CDR1 and CDR2: DFQATT, SNEGSKA (reference sequence). V was trimmed by 0 bases and J by 8 bases, leaving 11 bases between them. This CDR3 reads CSARDQTRDSPLHF. The CDR3 region has the DNA TGCAGTGCTAGAGATCAAACACGGGATTCACCCCTCCACTTT.

This clonotype was observed a handful of times. The V and J genes are TRBV3-1 and TRBJ2-2, with TRBD2 as a possible D gene (6 bases). The CDR3 extends over 17 amino acids. The germline CDR1 and CDR2 sequences are LGHDT and YNNKEL (reference sequence). Trimming pared 8 bases from V and 3 bases from J, leaving 22 bases between. The CDR3 DNA follows: TGTGCCAGCTCACCGGTCGTGGAAACGGGGGACACCGGGGAGCTGTTTTTT. Its translation is CASSPVVETGDTGELFF. Combining the CDR3 with reference TRBV3-1 and TRBJ2-2 gives the whole variable domain DTAVSQTPKYLVTQMGNDKSIKCEQNLGHDTMYWYKQDSKKFLKIMFSYNNKELIINETVPNRFSPKSPDKAHLNLHINSLELGDSAVYFCASSPVVETGDTGELFFGEGSRLTVL.

This clonotype was counted at least ten times. CDR3 sequence reads: CASQPGPANTEAFF. CDR3 sequence (DNA): TGTGCCAGCCAGCCGGGACCAGCGAACACTGAAGCTTTCTTT. The gene calls are TRBV19 and TRBJ1-1; tentatively, D is TRBD1 (5 bases). This CDR3 comprises 14 residues. The ends were cut back, 9 bases at V and 1 base at J, with 15 bases in the middle. Germline values: CDR1 LNHDA, CDR2 SQIVND (reference sequence).

The chain links TRBV4-1 to TRBJ2-2; no clear D. Trimming shortened V by 5 bases and J by 8 bases, and 12 bases separated the two germline ends. The CDR3 runs 13 residues. CDR1 MGHRA and CDR2 YSYEKL come from the germline V gene. The CDR3 nucleotides read TGCGCCAGCAGCGGGCATTATGCGGGGGAGCTGTTTTTT. Translating gives CASSGHYAGELFF.

This clonotype showed up many times. This rearrangement joins TRBV6-1 to TRBJ2-2, with D perhaps assigned TRBD1 or TRBD2 (6 bases each). Germline CDR1 reads MNHNS; CDR2 reads SASEGT. This CDR3 comprises 14 residues. Trimming removed 6 bases at V and 4 bases at J, with 12 bases between. The DNA for the CDR3 is TGTGCCAGCAGAGTTGAGGGGGGCACCGGGGAGCTGTTTTTT. Translation: CASRVEGGTGELFF.

The rearrangement uses TRBV20-1 and TRBJ2-1; TRBD2 aligns across 9 bases. This CDR3 has 15 amino acids. CDR1 is DFQATT and CDR2 is SNEGSKA in the germline V gene (reference sequence). The trim removed 0 bases at V and 3 bases at J, leaving 3 bases unmatched. DNA for the CDR3: TGCAGTGCTAGAGATGTAGCGGGAGACTACAATGAGCAGTTCTTC. Amino acid sequence: CSARDVAGDYNEQFF.

Regarding this clonotype: A single base separates this from a much larger clone, so it may be a read error. This rearrangement joins TRBV5-6 to TRBJ2-2; no clear D gene. Germline CDR1 and CDR2: SGHDT and YYEEEE. Deletions cut 0 bases from V and 7 bases from J, with 4 bases between. This CDR3 has 12 residues. CDR3 amino acids: CASSLAVGELFF. Here the CDR3 DNA reads TGTGCCAGCAGCTTGGCCGTCGGGGAGCTGTTTTTT. Based on the CDR3 plus reference TRBV5-6 and TRBJ2-2, the full variable domain is DAGVTQSPTHLIKTRGQQVTLRCSPKSGHDTVSWYQQALGQGPQFIFQYYEEEERQRGNFPDRFSGHQFPNYSSELNVNALLLGDSALYLCASSLAVGELFFGEGSRLTVL.

This clonotype was detected only a few times. The rearrangement joins TRBV5-1 to TRBJ1-2; 9 nucleotides align to TRBD1. The V and J ends lost 2 bases and 4 bases, in that order; junction bases with no gene match: 6. The CDR3 runs 15 residues. The V gene's germline CDR1 is SGHRS and CDR2 YFSETQ. The CDR3 spells CASSLGQGSSYGYTF. In DNA, the CDR3 is TGCGCCAGCAGCTTAGGACAGGGGAGTAGCTATGGCTACACCTTC.

This clonotype was counted ten times or more. The chain uses TRBV6-1 and TRBJ2-7, with TRBD1 as a possible D gene (6 bases). The CDR3 totals 13 residues. Trimming took 6 bases from V and 0 from J, leaving 9 bases between them. Germline CDR1 MNHNS, CDR2 SASEGT. The CDR3 here is CASRLTGSYEQYF. The CDR3 nucleotides read TGTGCCAGCAGATTGACAGGCTCCTACGAGCAGTACTTC.

This clonotype has just a few counts. The chain employs TRBV6-1 and TRBJ2-1; D might be TRBD2 (5 bases). Germline-derived CDR1 and CDR2 are MNHNS and SASEGT. The CDR3 loop spans 13 amino acids. V was trimmed by 8 bases and J by 4 bases, leaving 12 bases between them. CDR3 nucleotides: TGTGCCAGCGGACTGGGCAAATACAATGAGCAGTTCTTC. It specifies CASGLGKYNEQFF.

This clonotype was counted at least ten times. This sequence joins TRBV7-9 and TRBJ2-7; no firm D call. Deletions cut 5 bases from V and 0 bases from J, with 11 bases between. The germline V gene encodes CDR1 SEHNR and CDR2 FQNEAQ (reference sequence). This CDR3 spans 14 amino acids. As DNA, the CDR3 is TGTGCCAGCAGCCCCGACGGCTACTCCTACGAGCAGTACTTC. Its protein product is CASSPDGYSYEQYF.

This rearrangement joins TRBV4-1 to TRBJ2-1; D is uncertain. This CDR3 is 19 amino acids long. The ends were cut back, 0 bases at V and 0 bases at J, with 18 bases in the middle. Germline CDR1 and CDR2: MGHRA and YSYEKL. DNA for the CDR3: TGCGCCAGCAGCCAAGATCCAGGATTGGGTCCCTACTCCTACAATGAGCAGTTCTTC. This translates into CASSQDPGLGPYSYNEQFF.

V and J are TRBV5-6 and TRBJ2-7; tentative D call: TRBD2 (6 bases). The V and J ends lost 7 bases and 3 bases respectively, with 17 bases between them. Germline CDR1 is SGHDT and CDR2 is YYEEEE. There are 14 residues in the CDR3. The CDR3 reads CASGRGGARYEQYF. DNA for the CDR3: TGTGCCAGCGGACGGGGCGGGGCCCGCTACGAGCAGTACTTC.

The rearrangement uses TRBV20-1 and TRBJ2-5, with 12 bases aligning to TRBD2. Losses at the gene ends were 4 bases for V and 2 bases for J; bases not matched to a gene: 11. CDR3 length: 17 residues. Germline CDR1 DFQATT, CDR2 SNEGSKA (reference sequence). This CDR3 reads CSAIETKTSGRQETQYF. In nucleotides, the CDR3 is TGCAGTGCTATAGAGACAAAGACTAGCGGGAGACAAGAGACCCAGTACTTC.

V gene TRBV19 combines with J gene TRBJ1-1, with 11 bases fitting TRBD1. Losses at the gene ends were 4 bases for V and 0 bases for J; bases not matched to a gene: 7. There are 17 residues in the CDR3. The germline gives CDR1 LNHDA, CDR2 SQIVND (reference sequence). The chain's CDR3 is CASSKRTGGKMNTEAFF. CDR3 DNA: TGTGCCAGTAGTAAGCGGACAGGGGGCAAAATGAACACTGAAGCTTTCTTT.

As concerns this clonotype: Being one base from a much bigger clone, this may be a read error. This chain links TRBV5-6 with TRBJ2-2; D uncertain. The ends were cut back, 2 bases at V and 5 bases at J, with 1 base in the middle. The CDR3 contains 11 residues. Germline lookup yields CDR1 SGHDT and CDR2 YYEEEE. DNA for the CDR3: TGTGCCAGCAGCTTTACCGGGGAGCTGTTTTTT. This gives the protein CASSFTGELFF.

The V and J genes are TRBV3-1 and TRBJ1-5, with a tentative D call TRBD1 (5 bases). Germline CDR1 LGHDT, CDR2 YNNKEL (reference sequence). The V and J ends lost 4 bases and 0 bases respectively, with 16 bases between them. This CDR3 is 17 amino acids long. CDR3 protein: CASSPQGSQISNQPQHF. The CDR3 DNA follows: TGTGCCAGCAGCCCGCAGGGCAGCCAAATTAGCAATCAGCCCCAGCATTTT.